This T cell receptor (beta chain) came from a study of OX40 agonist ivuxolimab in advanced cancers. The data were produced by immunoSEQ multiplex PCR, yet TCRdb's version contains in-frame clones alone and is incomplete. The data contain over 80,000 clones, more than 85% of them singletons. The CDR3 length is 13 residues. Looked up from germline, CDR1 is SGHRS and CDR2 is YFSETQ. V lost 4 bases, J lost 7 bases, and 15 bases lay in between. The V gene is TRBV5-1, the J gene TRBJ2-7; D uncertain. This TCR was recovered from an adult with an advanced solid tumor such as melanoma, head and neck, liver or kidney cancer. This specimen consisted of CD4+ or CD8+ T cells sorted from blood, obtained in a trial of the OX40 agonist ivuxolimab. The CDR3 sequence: CASSQTYPGEQYF. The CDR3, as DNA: TGCGCCAGCAGCCAGACCTACCCTGGGGAGCAGTACTTC.